This T cell receptor beta chain was observed in a study of T cells after yellow fever vaccination. TCRdb analysed the 5' RACE reads with MiXCR anew, one entry per CDR3 protein. This table has hundreds of thousands of distinct CDR3 sequences, approximately 12% appearing once. Losses at the gene ends were 4 bases for V and 2 bases for J; bases not matched to a gene: 11. Germline V gives CDR1 MNHEY, CDR2 SMNVEV (reference sequence). This CDR3 region has 17 residues. This receptor was taken from a man younger than 35 who received the YFV17D yellow fever vaccine. The sample consisted of CD4+ T cells sorted from PBMCs, taken 15 days after the yellow fever booster vaccination. The rearrangement joins TRBV27 to TRBJ2-3; 8 bases fit TRBD2. The CDR3: CASSYKPRGAPTDTQYF. The CDR3 region has the DNA TGTGCCAGCAGTTATAAACCGCGGGGGGCCCCCACAGATACGCAGTATTTT.